This T cell receptor beta chain was found in a study of T-cell reconstitution after alpha-beta-depleted transplantation in children. This clonotype has more than one count but fewer than ten. The CDR3 is 14 amino acids. V was clipped by 0 bases and J by 2 bases, with 9 bases between them. Germline V CDR1 and CDR2: DFQATT, SNEGSKA (reference sequence). TCRbeta library construction was performed incorporating unique molecular identifiers. One entry per CDR3 protein results from TCRdb running MiXCR on the PCR reads. This table has almost 400,000 distinct CDR3 sequences, roughly 20% appearing once. The input for sequencing was PBMCs from the stem cell graft donor, taken from the stem cell graft. This clonotype was sampled from a human donor who donated a stem cell graft to a child with acute myeloid leukemia. The chain carries TRBV20-1 and TRBJ2-3; tentative D call: TRBD1 (5 bases). CDR3 nucleotides: TGCAGTGCTAGAGACCCCAGGGTCACAGATACGCAGTATTTT. This translates into CSARDPRVTDTQYF.